The 2 T cell receptor beta chains given below trace back to one sample, sequenced in a study of cytomegalovirus exposure and HLA in healthy donors. Use of 60 Vbeta and 13 Jbeta primers characterized the PCR. Repertoires were generated with immunoSEQ multiplex PCR, while TCRdb's copy carries only in-frame clones and drops some. The data contain 100,000 to 150,000 clones, about 79% of them singletons. Material: PBMCs. The source is a man aged 50 to 59 in good health and CMV-seronegative.

This rearrangement joins TRBV5-6 to TRBJ2-3; 9 bases agree with TRBD2. CDR3 length: 17 residues. Germline V gene lookup returns CDR1 SGHDT and CDR2 YYEEEE. V was pared by 7 bases and J by 3 bases, with 15 bases of the junction left unmatched. This CDR3 is CASRPAGGLVRTDTQYF. The CDR3 DNA sequence: TGTGCCAGCCGCCCAGCGGGGGGCCTTGTAAGGACAGATACGCAGTATTTT.

V is TRBV10-3 and J is TRBJ2-7; D may be TRBD1 (5 bases). V was trimmed by 8 bases and J by 0 bases, leaving 14 bases between them. The CDR3 has 14 residues. The germline V gene encodes CDR1 ENHRY and CDR2 SYGVKD. The CDR3 sequence: CAISRTGASYEQYF. DNA of the CDR3: TGTGCCATCTCTCGAACAGGTGCCTCCTACGAGCAGTACTTC.